Described below is a single T cell receptor beta chain sequence and its context. The data were taken from a study of patients and donors after allogeneic stem cell transplantation. TCRdb called the RT-PCR reads again in MiXCR, with one record for every CDR3 protein. The sample has about a million distinct CDR3 sequences, about a sixth seen once. The sample consisted of blood, either unsorted or a sorted T cell fraction (not recorded which). The TCR sequence derives from a human donor who was either an allogeneic HSCT recipient or a stem cell or donor lymphocyte infusion donor (not recorded which). It is not recorded whose cells these are; they may come from a transplant donor.

The DNA for the CDR3 is TGCAGTGCTACAAGGGACTCTCCGGGGGAGCAGTTCTTC. Amino acids: CSATRDSPGEQFF. The chain couples TRBV20-1 to TRBJ2-1, with D maybe TRBD2 (6 bases). The CDR3 is 13 residues long. Per the germline V gene, CDR1 is DFQATT and CDR2 is SNEGSKA (reference sequence). V lost 4 bases and J lost 10, with 17 bases in between.